This entry describes one T cell receptor (beta chain). Germline loops: CDR1 MNHEY, CDR2 SVGAGI. V was pared by 8 bases and J by 1 base, with 8 bases between. This CDR3 region has 12 residues. This sample was included in a study of glioma-infiltrating T cells after dendritic cell vaccination. The protocol was immunoSEQ multiplex PCR, while the TCRdb copy is restricted to in-frame clones and leaves out a portion. The sample yields 100,000 or so clones, around 90% seen once. Time point defined: after dendritic cell vaccination, including at tumor progression/relapse. PBMC were collected before vaccination, two weeks after the third vaccination, and at progression.

The receptor's source is a human donor with glioblastoma. This material consisted of blood, taken after dendritic cell vaccination. The chain recombines TRBV6-5 with TRBJ1-2; weak D call: TRBD1 (5 bases). The CDR3 spells CASFQGNYGYTF. CDR3 bases: TGTGCCAGCTTTCAGGGTAACTATGGCTACACCTTC.